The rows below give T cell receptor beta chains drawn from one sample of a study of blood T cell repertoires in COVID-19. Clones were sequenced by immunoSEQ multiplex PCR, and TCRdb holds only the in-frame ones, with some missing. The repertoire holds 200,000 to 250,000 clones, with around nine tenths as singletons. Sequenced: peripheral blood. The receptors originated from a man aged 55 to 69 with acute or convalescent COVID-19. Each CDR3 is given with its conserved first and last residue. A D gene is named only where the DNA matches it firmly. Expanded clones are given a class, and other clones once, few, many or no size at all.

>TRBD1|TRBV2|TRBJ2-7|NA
TGTGCCAGCACAAGACAGGGGACCTACGAGCAGTACTTC
CASTRQGTYEQYF
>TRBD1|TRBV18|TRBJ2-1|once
TGTGCCAGCTCACCAGGACAGGTCAATGAGCAGTTCTTC
CASSPGQVNEQFF
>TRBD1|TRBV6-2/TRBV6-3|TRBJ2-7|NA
TGTGCCAGCAGTCCGTGGACAGGGGGCTCCTACGAGCAGTACTTC
CASSPWTGGSYEQYF
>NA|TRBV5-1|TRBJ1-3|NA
TGCGCCAGCAGCCAGGGCCAGGGAAACACCATATATTTT
CASSQGQGNTIYF
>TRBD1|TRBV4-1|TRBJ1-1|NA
TGCGCCAGCAGCCAAGTCAGGGGGCCGTTTCAAGCTTTCTTT
CASSQVRGPFQAFF
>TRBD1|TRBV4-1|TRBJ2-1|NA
TGCGCCAGCAGCCAAGATCAGGGGGCTGGATACAATGAGCAGTTCTTC
CASSQDQGAGYNEQFF
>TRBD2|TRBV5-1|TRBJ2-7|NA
TGCGCCAGCAGCTCACTCAAGGCGGGGGGGCCCGCCTACGAGCAGTACTTC
CASSSLKAGGPAYEQYF
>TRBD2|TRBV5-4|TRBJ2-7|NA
TGTGCCAGCAGCCCCGCCCCGGCGGGGGGTAGCGAGCAGTACTTC
CASSPAPAGGSEQYF
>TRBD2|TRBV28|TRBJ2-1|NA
TGTGCCACCTGTAGCGGGGGCAGCTACAATGAGCAGTTCTTC
CATCSGGSYNEQFF
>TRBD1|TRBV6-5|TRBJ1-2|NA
TGTGCCAGCAGTCAGGAACCGGGACAGAACTATGGCTACACCTTC
CASSQEPGQNYGYTF
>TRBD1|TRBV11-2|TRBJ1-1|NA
TGTGCCAGCAGCTTAGACAAGTCTTTTGGACAGGGGTGGGGGAACACTGAAGCTTTCTTT
CASSLDKSFGQGWGNTEAFF
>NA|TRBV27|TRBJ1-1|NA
TGTGCCAGCAGTCTCTCCGGGACAAGGTTTAGGGGGGCTTTCTTT
CASSLSGTRFRGAFF
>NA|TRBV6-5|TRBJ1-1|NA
TGTGCCAGCAGTTACTCGCGGGTGAACACTGAAGCTTTCTTT
CASSYSRVNTEAFF
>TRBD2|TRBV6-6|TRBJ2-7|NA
TGTGCCAGCAGTTTTAACCCCGGGACTAGCGTTCACGAGCAGTACTTC
CASSFNPGTSVHEQYF
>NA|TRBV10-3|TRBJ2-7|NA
TGTGCCATCAGTCCCCCCCCCGGAGGGCCCAACGAGCAGTACTTC
CAISPPPGGPNEQYF
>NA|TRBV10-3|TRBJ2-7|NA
TGTGCCACGAGCTCAGGGGACTACGAGCAGTACTTC
CATSSGDYEQYF
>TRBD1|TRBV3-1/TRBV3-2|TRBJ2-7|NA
TGTGCCAGCAGTGCCCGGGACAGGCTCCCTTACGAGCAGTACTTC
CASSARDRLPYEQYF
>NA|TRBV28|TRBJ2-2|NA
TGTGCCAGCAGTTTAGGAGTCCCCGGGGAGCTGTTTTTT
CASSLGVPGELFF
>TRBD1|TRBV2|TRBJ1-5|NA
TGTGCCAGCAGTGAAAGGGGGACAGACTATAGCAATCAGCCCCAGCATTTT
CASSERGTDYSNQPQHF